Included here is one T cell receptor (beta chain) sequence, with context. As yet, its antigen is unknown. All donors were Caucasian adults living in Nashville, Tennessee. Germline V lookup: CDR1 SNHLY, CDR2 FYNNEI. This CDR3 spans 13 amino acids. After removal of 8 bases from V and 7 bases from J, the junction contained 6 bases not matched to a gene. The sample belongs to a study of shared clonotypes between healthy human individuals. Background on the study: Used for every donor were three CD4 naive, three CD4 memory, two CD8 naive and one CD8 memory plate. Study-level results: Clonotypes which were not shared had lower generation probabilities than clonotypes that all four donors shared. Only blood underwent sampling, and tissue repertoires likely differ.

The protocol was immunoSEQ multiplex PCR, while the TCRdb copy is restricted to in-frame clones and leaves out a portion. The sample lists roughly 650,000 clones, around 97% occurring once. V and J are TRBV2 and TRBJ2-2, with 8 bases matching TRBD2. Sequenced sample: naive CD4+ T cells sorted from blood. The subset denotes: CD45RA+ positively selected. The sequence was obtained from a woman aged 25-40 years in good health. The CDR3 here is CASGWREDGELFF. CDR3 bases: TGTGCCAGCGGTTGGCGGGAGGACGGGGAGCTGTTTTTT.